The 18 T cell receptor beta chains presented below share a single source sample, sequenced in a study of blood T cell repertoires in COVID-19. Some clones are missing from TCRdb's copy, which holds only in-frame ones; the method was immunoSEQ multiplex PCR. The top ten clones hold 11% of a sample with fewer than 300,000 clones, 70% to 90% of them seen once. The sample consisted of peripheral blood. Source of these receptors: a man aged 50-59 years with COVID-19, enrolled during active disease.

The chain carries TRBV11-3 and TRBJ2-3, with a possible D match to TRBD2 (6 bases). The germline V and J ends were trimmed by 4 bases and 2 bases, with 13 bases remaining between them. CDR3 size: 15 residues. Germline-derived CDR1 and CDR2 are SGHNT and YENEEA. The CDR3 DNA is TGTGCCAGCAGCTCCGGGACTGGATTCACAGATACGCAGTATTTT. Translated, it gives CASSSGTGFTDTQYF.

This chain uses TRBV5-1 with TRBJ2-3, with 8 positions matching TRBD2. This CDR3 spans 14 amino acids. Trimming at V came to 0 bases and at J to 4 bases, leaving 1 base not matched to a gene. In germline, CDR1 is SGHRS, CDR2 YFSETQ. CDR3 sequence (DNA): TGCGCCAGCAGCTTGGCCGGGGGGGCAGATACGCAGTATTTT. Protein product: CASSLAGGADTQYF.

V usage is TRBV9 and J usage is TRBJ1-5; D is possibly TRBD1 (6 bases). Germline-derived CDR1 and CDR2 are SGDLS and YYNGEE. The CDR3 spans 15 residues. V lost 4 bases and J 0 bases, leaving 11 bases between the germline ends. This CDR3 reads CASSPRTDSNQPQHF. The CDR3 nucleotides are TGTGCCAGCAGCCCTCGGACAGATAGCAATCAGCCCCAGCATTTT. Complete variable domain (other parts from reference TRBV9 and TRBJ1-5): DSGVTQTPKHLITATGQRVTLRCSPRSGDLSVYWYQQSLDQGLQFLIQYYNGEERAKGNILERFSAQQFPDLHSELNLSSLELGDSALYFCASSPRTDSNQPQHFGDGTRLSIL.

In its sample, this clone was seen once. The chain carries TRBV6-5 and TRBJ1-2; no firm D call. The CDR3 consists of 13 residues. Germline CDR1 and CDR2: MNHEY and SVGAGI. V gave up 0 bases and J gave up 3 bases, with 5 bases separating them. CDR3: CASSYSSDYGYTF. The DNA of the CDR3 is TGTGCCAGCAGTTACTCGTCAGACTATGGCTACACCTTC.

The V call is TRBV19, the J call TRBJ1-5; D gene uncertain. V was clipped by 5 bases and J by 6 bases, with 17 bases between them. The V gene's germline CDR1 is LNHDA and CDR2 SQIVND (reference sequence). The CDR3 has 15 amino acids. The CDR3 protein is CASSFGGIIAQPQHF. The DNA of the CDR3 is TGTGCCAGTAGTTTCGGAGGGATAATTGCTCAGCCCCAGCATTTT.

The chain employs TRBV29-1 and TRBJ1-6; D is uncertain. Deletions cut 6 bases from V and 0 bases from J, with 12 bases between. Germline lookup yields CDR1 SQVTM and CDR2 ANQGSEA. The CDR3 extends over 15 amino acids. CDR3 in DNA: TGCAGCGTGAAGGCAGGCAGCTCCTATAATTCACCCCTCCACTTT. Translated: CSVKAGSSYNSPLHF.

The chain combines TRBV5-8 with TRBJ1-4; D call uncertain. Germline V gene data show CDR1 as SGHTS and CDR2 as YDEGEE. This CDR3 comprises 16 residues. With 0 bases removed from V and 7 bases from J, the gap between germline ends came to 16 bases. CDR3 amino acids: CASSLEGAARGEKLFF. CDR3 sequence (DNA): TGTGCCAGCAGCTTGGAGGGCGCCGCACGGGGTGAAAAACTGTTTTTT. Full variable domain (outside the CDR3, taken from reference TRBV5-8 and TRBJ1-4): EAGVTQSPTHLIKTRGQQATLRCSPISGHTSVYWYQQALGLGLQFLLWYDEGEERNRGNFPPRFSGRQFPNYSSELNVNALELEDSALYLCASSLEGAARGEKLFFGSGTQLSVL.

V usage is TRBV6-5 and J usage is TRBJ1-5; 9 nucleotides align to TRBD1. Unmatched junction bases numbered 5, after V lost 6 bases and J lost 2 bases. This CDR3 spans 15 amino acids. Germline V gene sequence: CDR1 MNHEY, CDR2 SVGAGI. The DNA of the CDR3 is TGTGCCAGCAGCCCCACAGGGGGCCGCAATCAGCCCCAGCATTTT. This sequence encodes CASSPTGGRNQPQHF.

The chain combines TRBV28 with TRBJ1-2; 8 bases map to TRBD1. Per germline, CDR1 MDHEN and CDR2 SYDVKM. The CDR3 sequence is 15 residues long. J gave up 4 bases and V 4 bases, and 8 bases lay outside the gene matches. The CDR3 region is CASSYYWDRIYGYTF. DNA of the CDR3: TGTGCCAGCAGTTACTATTGGGACAGGATCTATGGCTACACCTTC.

V gene TRBV11-1 combines with J gene TRBJ2-3, with D maybe TRBD2 (6 bases). The CDR3 runs 13 residues. The germline V gene encodes CDR1 SGHAT and CDR2 FQDESV (reference sequence). V lost 7 bases, J lost 3 bases, and 11 bases lay in between. CDR3 sequence: CASTRGGTDTQYF. The DNA for the CDR3 is TGTGCCAGCACCCGAGGAGGGACAGATACGCAGTATTTT.

The CDR3 reads CASDPGGSYNEQFF. As DNA, the CDR3 is TGTGCCAGCGACCCAGGGGGCTCCTACAATGAGCAGTTCTTC. V usage is TRBV11-1 and J usage is TRBJ2-1; TRBD1 agrees at 7 bases. The CDR3 runs to 14 residues. Germline CDR1 and CDR2: SGHAT and FQDESV (reference sequence). With V trimmed by 8 bases and J by 0 bases, 4 bases remained unmatched.

The gene calls are TRBV7-9 and TRBJ2-6; 9 nucleotides agree with TRBD1. The CDR3 has 18 amino acids. The germline V gene has CDR1 SEHNR and CDR2 FQNEAQ (reference sequence). J was trimmed by 3 bases and V by 2 bases; bases with no gene match: 8. DNA of the CDR3: TGTGCCAGCAGCTTATTGGGACAGGGCCGTATTGGGGCCAACGTCCTGACTTTC. Protein product: CASSLLGQGRIGANVLTF.

This clone came up a few times. The rearrangement joins TRBV5-1 to TRBJ2-7; TRBD1 matches 8 bases. Germline V gives CDR1 SGHRS, CDR2 YFSETQ. V was pared by 5 bases and J by 0 bases, with 4 bases of the junction left unmatched. The CDR3 has 14 residues. CDR3 bases: TGCGCCAGCAGACGGACAGGGAGCTCCTACGAGCAGTACTTC. Protein: CASRRTGSSYEQYF. Filled out from reference TRBV5-1 and TRBJ2-7, the complete variable domain reads KAGVTQTPRYLIKTRGQQVTLSCSPISGHRSVSWYQQTPGQGLQFLFEYFSETQRNKGNFPGRFSGRQFSNSRSEMNVSTLELGDSALYLCASRRTGSSYEQYFGPGTRLTVT.

The gene calls are TRBV9 and TRBJ2-7; D is perhaps TRBD2 (6 bases). Germline lookup yields CDR1 SGDLS and CDR2 YYNGEE. Trimming took 3 bases from V and 0 from J, leaving 13 bases between them. The CDR3 has 15 residues. CDR3 sequence reads: CASSGGDQASYEQYF. CDR3 nucleotide sequence: TGTGCCAGCAGCGGCGGGGACCAGGCCTCCTACGAGCAGTACTTC.

This sequence joins TRBV6-5 and TRBJ1-2; possible D gene TRBD1, 5 bases. The CDR3 covers 11 residues. V dropped 9 bases and J dropped 6 bases, with 11 bases sitting between them. The germline gives CDR1 MNHEY, CDR2 SVGAGI. The CDR3 DNA follows: TGTGCCAGTTACCAGGGTAATGGCTACACCTTC. This translates into CASYQGNGYTF.

The CDR3 coding sequence is TGTGCCATCAGTCGGGTAGCGGAGAAAGAGACCCAGTACTTC. Translating gives CAISRVAEKETQYF. The genes are TRBV10-3 and TRBJ2-5, with D tentatively TRBD2 (6 bases). Germline V gene sequence: CDR1 ENHRY, CDR2 SYGVKD. The CDR3 loop spans 14 amino acids. V was trimmed by 5 bases and J by 3 bases, leaving 13 bases between them.

The rearrangement links TRBV19 to TRBJ2-3; TRBD2 is a possible D gene (5 bases). Germline V gene data show CDR1 as LNHDA and CDR2 as SQIVND (reference sequence). The germline V and J ends were trimmed by 2 bases and 1 base, with 10 bases remaining between them. CDR3 size: 15 residues. The CDR3 here is CASSIIQLGTDTQYF. The CDR3 DNA sequence: TGTGCCAGTAGTATAATCCAACTAGGCACAGATACGCAGTATTTT.

The chain has TRBV12-3 or TRBV12-4 and TRBJ2-3; the D is unclear. There are 13 residues in the CDR3. V shed 6 bases and J shed 4 bases, with 11 bases lying between them. The CDR3 DNA sequence: TGTGCCAGCAGCCTCGGTTATTCAGATACGCAGTATTTT. Translation gives CASSLGYSDTQYF.